Listed here is a single TCR beta chain. Repertoires were generated with immunoSEQ multiplex PCR, while TCRdb's copy carries only in-frame clones and drops some. The table has some 320,000 clones, roughly nine tenths seen once; the top ten hold approximately 5.5%. The entry originates in a study of blood T cell repertoires in COVID-19. In germline, CDR1 is MGHRA, CDR2 YSYEKL. V shed 0 bases and J 8 bases; nucleotides not matched to a gene: 8. There are 17 residues in the CDR3. Material: PBMCs or T cells enriched from blood (not recorded which). The rearrangement uses TRBV4-1 and TRBJ1-4; 11 positions agree with TRBD1. The source is a man aged 55 to 70 who had recovered from COVID-19. CDR3 protein: CASSQDRRTGGREKLFF. The CDR3 DNA sequence: TGCGCCAGCAGCCAAGATAGACGGACAGGGGGCAGAGAAAAACTGTTTTTT.